This TCR beta chain emerged from a study of T cell responses to AZD1222 COVID-19 vaccine. Regarding the study as a whole: Spike-specific TCR repertoires showed rising breadth and depth after two AZD1222 doses. Spike-wide vaccine-associated CD4 TCRs dominated at 160-218 and 743-854.

This CDR3 spans 16 amino acids. The germline V gene encodes CDR1 PRHDT and CDR2 FYEKMQ (reference sequence). J lost 2 bases, V lost 5 bases, and 9 bases had no gene match. Sequencing was performed with immunoSEQ multiplex PCR; in TCRdb, only in-frame clones are kept and a portion is missing. This sample has some 90,000 clones, with approximately 86% found just once. Concerning this clone: Its antigen is as yet unknown.

The rearrangement uses TRBV13 and TRBJ2-7, with 10 bases matching TRBD1. This sample comprised peripheral blood, obtained on day 0 of AZD1222 vaccination. The TCR comes from an adult in good health. The CDR3 here is CASSPTGGVRPYEQYF. The CDR3 nucleotides read TGTGCCAGCAGCCCGACAGGGGGCGTACGACCCTACGAGCAGTACTTC.